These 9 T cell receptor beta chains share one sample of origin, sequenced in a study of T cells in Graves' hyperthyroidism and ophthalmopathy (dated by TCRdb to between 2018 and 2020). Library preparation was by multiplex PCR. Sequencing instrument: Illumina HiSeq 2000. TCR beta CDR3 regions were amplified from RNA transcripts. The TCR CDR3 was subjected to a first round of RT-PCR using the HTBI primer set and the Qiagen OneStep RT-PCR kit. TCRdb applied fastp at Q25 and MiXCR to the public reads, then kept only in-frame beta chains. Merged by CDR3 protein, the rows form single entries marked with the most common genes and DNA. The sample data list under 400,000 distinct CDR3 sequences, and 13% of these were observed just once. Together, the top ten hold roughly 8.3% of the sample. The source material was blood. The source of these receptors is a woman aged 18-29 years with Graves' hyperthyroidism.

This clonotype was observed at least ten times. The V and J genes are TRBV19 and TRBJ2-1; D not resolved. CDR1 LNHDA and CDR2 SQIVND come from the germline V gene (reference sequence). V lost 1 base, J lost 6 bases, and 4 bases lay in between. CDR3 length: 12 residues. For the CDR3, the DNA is TGTGCCAGTAGTATAGGATTCAATGAGCAGTTCTTC. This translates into CASSIGFNEQFF.

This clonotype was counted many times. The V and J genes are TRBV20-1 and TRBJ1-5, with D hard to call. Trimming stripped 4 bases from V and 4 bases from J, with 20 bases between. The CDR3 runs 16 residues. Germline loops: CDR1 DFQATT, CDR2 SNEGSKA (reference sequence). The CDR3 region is CSAISGLRSLNQPQHF. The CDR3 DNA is TGCAGTGCTATCTCAGGATTACGGAGCCTGAATCAGCCCCAGCATTTT.

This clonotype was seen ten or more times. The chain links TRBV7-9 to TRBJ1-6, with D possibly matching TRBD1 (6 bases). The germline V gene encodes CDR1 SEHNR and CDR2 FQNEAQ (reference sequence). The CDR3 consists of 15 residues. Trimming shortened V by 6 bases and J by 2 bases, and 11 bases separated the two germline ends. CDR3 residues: CASRLEGAYNSPLHF. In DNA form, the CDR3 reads TGTGCCAGCAGGCTCGAGGGGGCCTATAATTCACCCCTCCACTTT.

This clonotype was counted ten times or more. The CDR3: CASSLSASQPQYF. The CDR3 DNA reads TGTGCCAGCAGCTTGTCGGCTAGTCAGCCCCAGTACTTC. This chain links TRBV5-6 with TRBJ2-5, with no clear D. Trimming stripped 1 base from V and 9 bases from J, with 13 bases between. Germline assignment: CDR1 SGHDT and CDR2 YYEEEE. The CDR3 length is 13 residues.

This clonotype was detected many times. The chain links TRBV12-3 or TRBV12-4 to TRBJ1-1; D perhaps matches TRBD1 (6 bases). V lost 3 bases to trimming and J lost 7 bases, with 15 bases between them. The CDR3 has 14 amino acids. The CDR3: CASSLSARGLEAFF. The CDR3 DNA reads TGTGCCAGCAGTTTGTCGGCCCGGGGGCTTGAAGCTTTCTTT.

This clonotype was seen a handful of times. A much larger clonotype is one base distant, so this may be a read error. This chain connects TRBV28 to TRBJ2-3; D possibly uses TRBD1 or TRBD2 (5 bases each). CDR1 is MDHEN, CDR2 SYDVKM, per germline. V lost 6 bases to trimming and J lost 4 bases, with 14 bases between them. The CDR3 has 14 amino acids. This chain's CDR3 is CASSTRRDADTQYF. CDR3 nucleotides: TGTGCCAGCAGCACTAGAAGGGACGCAGATACGCAGTATTTT.

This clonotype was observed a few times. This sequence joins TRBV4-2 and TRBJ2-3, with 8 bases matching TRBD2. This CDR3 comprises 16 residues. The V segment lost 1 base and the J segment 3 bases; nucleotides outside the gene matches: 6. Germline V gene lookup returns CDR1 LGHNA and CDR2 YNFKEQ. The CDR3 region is CASSQVTSGYTDTQYF. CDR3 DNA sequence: TGTGCCAGCAGCCAAGTAACTAGCGGATATACAGATACGCAGTATTTT.

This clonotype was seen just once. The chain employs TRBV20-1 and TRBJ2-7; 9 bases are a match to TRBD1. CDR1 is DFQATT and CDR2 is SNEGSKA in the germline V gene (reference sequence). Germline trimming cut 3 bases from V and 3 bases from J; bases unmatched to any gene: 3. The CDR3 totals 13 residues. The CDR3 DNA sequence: TGCAGTGCTAGTCTGGACAGGGGCTACGAGCAGTACTTC. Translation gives CSASLDRGYEQYF.

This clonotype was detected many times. In nucleotides, the CDR3 is TGTGCCAGCAGCCAAACAGGGGGCTCCTACAATGAGCAGTTCTTC. Translation gives CASSQTGGSYNEQFF. The chain has TRBV7-9 and TRBJ2-1; the match to TRBD1 covers 8 bases. Germline V gene sequence: CDR1 SEHNR, CDR2 FQNEAQ (reference sequence). The CDR3 totals 15 residues. Unmatched junction bases numbered 3, after V lost 5 bases and J lost 0 bases.